The TCR beta chain described here comes from a study of blood T cell repertoires in COVID-19. The overall study: Whether acute or convalescent, the COVID-19 samples came from the United States, Italy and Spain. T cells, B-cell-depleted T cells, or PBMCs provided the cDNA or gDNA that served as material.

Per the authors' pipeline: Amplification from reference gene primers served as the basis for estimated nucleated cell counts. Data came from immunoSEQ multiplex PCR; TCRdb stores just in-frame clones and leaves some out. V, J and clone size derive from that table, while D and trimming were established from the DNA sequence. The table records 240,000 or so clones, approximately 82% of them present only once. The sequence came from a woman aged 18-35 years with acute or convalescent COVID-19. The sample consisted of peripheral blood.

CDR3 residues: CASSYGTDGYTF. CDR3 bases: TGTGCCAGCAGTTACGGGACAGATGGCTACACCTTC. The chain has TRBV6-2 or TRBV6-3 and TRBJ1-2; 7 bases agree with TRBD1. Trimming removed 2 bases from V and 6 bases from J; junction bases left unmatched: 0. The CDR3 is 12 amino acids. Germline CDR1 and CDR2: MNHEY and SVGEGT.